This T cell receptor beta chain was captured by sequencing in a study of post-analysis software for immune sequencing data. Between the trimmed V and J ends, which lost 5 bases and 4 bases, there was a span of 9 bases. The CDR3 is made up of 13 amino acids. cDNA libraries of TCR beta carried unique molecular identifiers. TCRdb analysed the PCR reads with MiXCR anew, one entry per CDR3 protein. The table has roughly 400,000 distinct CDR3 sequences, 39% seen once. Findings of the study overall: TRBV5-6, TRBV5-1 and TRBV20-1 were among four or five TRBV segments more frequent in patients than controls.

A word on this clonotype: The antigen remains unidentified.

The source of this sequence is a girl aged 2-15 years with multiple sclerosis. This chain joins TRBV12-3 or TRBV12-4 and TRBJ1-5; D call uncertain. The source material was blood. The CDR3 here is CASSRAPNQPQHF. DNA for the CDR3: TGTGCCAGCAGTCGGGCCCCGAATCAGCCCCAGCATTTT.